The rows below give T cell receptor beta chains drawn from one sample of a study of cytotoxic CD8 clonotypes in ibrutinib-treated CLL. Sequencing was performed with immunoSEQ multiplex PCR; in TCRdb, only in-frame clones are kept and a portion is missing. The sample yields about 310,000 clones, about 80% seen once. The material was PBMCs, obtained before ibrutinib treatment. The receptors shown here come from a human donor with chronic lymphocytic leukemia. Each CDR3 is given with its conserved first and last residue. D genes are given only for firm matches. Clone size is stated in some rows and not others, as once, few, many or a class when expanded.

d_gene: -; j_gene: TRBJ1-2; abundance: -; v_gene: TRBV5-1; CDR3nt: TGCGCCAGCAGCTTAGTACCCGGGGATGGCTACACCTTC; CDR3aa: CASSLVPGDGYTF
d_gene: -; j_gene: TRBJ1-1; abundance: few; v_gene: TRBV7-6; CDR3nt: TGTGCCAGCAGCTTAGGGACAAATTGGGACACTGAAGCTTTCTTT; CDR3aa: CASSLGTNWDTEAFF
d_gene: TRBD1; j_gene: TRBJ2-7; abundance: -; v_gene: TRBV10-3; CDR3nt: TGTGCCATCAGTGGAGGCGGGACAGGGAATTCAGAGCAGTACTTC; CDR3aa: CAISGGGTGNSEQYF
d_gene: TRBD1; j_gene: TRBJ1-4; abundance: -; v_gene: TRBV25-1; CDR3nt: TGTGCCAGCAGTGACTCGACAGGGGGCGGAGAAAAACTGTTTTTT; CDR3aa: CASSDSTGGGEKLFF
d_gene: -; j_gene: TRBJ2-7; abundance: -; v_gene: TRBV27; CDR3nt: TGTGCCAGCAGTTCGACAGGCCACGAGCAGTACTTC; CDR3aa: CASSSTGHEQYF
d_gene: -; j_gene: TRBJ1-2; abundance: -; v_gene: TRBV5-4; CDR3nt: TGTGCCAGCACCGGACGAGGGGGAGGCGGCTACACCTTC; CDR3aa: CASTGRGGGGYTF
d_gene: -; j_gene: TRBJ2-3; abundance: -; v_gene: TRBV27; CDR3nt: TGTGCCAGCAGTTTACTAGGGAGCACAGATACGCAGTATTTT; CDR3aa: CASSLLGSTDTQYF
d_gene: TRBD1; j_gene: TRBJ1-1; abundance: -; v_gene: TRBV10-3; CDR3nt: TGTGCCATCATTATACAGGGGGAAGCTTTCTTT; CDR3aa: CAIIIQGEAFF
d_gene: -; j_gene: TRBJ1-4; abundance: -; v_gene: TRBV4-2; CDR3nt: TGTGCCAGCAGCCAAGATTCGGGAATAGGTGAAAAACTGTTTTTT; CDR3aa: CASSQDSGIGEKLFF
d_gene: TRBD2; j_gene: TRBJ2-1; abundance: once; v_gene: TRBV6-1; CDR3nt: TGTGCCAGCGGCATATCTAGCGGCCTCAACAATGAGCAGTTCTTC; CDR3aa: CASGISSGLNNEQFF